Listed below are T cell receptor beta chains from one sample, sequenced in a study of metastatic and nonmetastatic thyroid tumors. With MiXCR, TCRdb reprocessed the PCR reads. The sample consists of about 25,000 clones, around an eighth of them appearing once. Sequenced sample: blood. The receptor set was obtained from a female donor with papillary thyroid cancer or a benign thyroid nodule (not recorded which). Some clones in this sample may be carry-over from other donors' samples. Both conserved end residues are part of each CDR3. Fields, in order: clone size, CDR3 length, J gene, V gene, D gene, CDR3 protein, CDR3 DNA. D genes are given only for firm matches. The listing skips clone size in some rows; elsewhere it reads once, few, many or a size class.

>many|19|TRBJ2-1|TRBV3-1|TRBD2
CASSQEGSGWVGVDNEQFF
TGTGCCAGCAGCCAAGAGGGTAGCGGGTGGGTAGGAGTAGACAATGAGCAGTTCTTC
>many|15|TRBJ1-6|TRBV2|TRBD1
CATERDRGINSPLHF
TGTGCCACCGAAAGGGACAGGGGCATCAATTCACCCCTCCACTTT
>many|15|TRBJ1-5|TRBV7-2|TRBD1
CASSARTGSNQPQHF
TGTGCCAGCAGCGCGCGGACAGGGAGCAATCAGCCCCAGCATTTT
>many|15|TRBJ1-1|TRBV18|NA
CASSPGFGMNTEAFF
TGTGCCAGCTCACCAGGGTTCGGGATGAACACTGAAGCTTTCTTT
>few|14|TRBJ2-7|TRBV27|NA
CASSPSGGSDEQYF
TGTGCCAGTAGTCCCTCTGGGGGTAGCGACGAGCAGTACTTC
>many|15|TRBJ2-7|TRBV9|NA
CASSVASSATYEQYF
TGTGCCAGCAGCGTAGCGTCTAGTGCGACCTACGAGCAGTACTTC
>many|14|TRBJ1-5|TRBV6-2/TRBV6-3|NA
CASSYHGGPQPQHF
TGTGCCAGCAGTTATCACGGGGGCCCTCAGCCCCAGCATTTT
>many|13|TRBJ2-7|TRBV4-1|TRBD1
CASSGDSSYEQYF
TGCGCCAGCAGTGGGGACAGCTCCTACGAGCAGTACTTC
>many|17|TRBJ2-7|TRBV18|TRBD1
CASSPPQGRGMAYEQYF
TGTGCCAGCTCACCACCCCAGGGCAGGGGGATGGCGTACGAGCAGTACTTC
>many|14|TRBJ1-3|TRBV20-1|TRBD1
CSAREDRGGNTIYF
TGCAGTGCTAGGGAAGACAGGGGCGGAAACACCATATATTTT
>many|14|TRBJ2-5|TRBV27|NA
CASTPPGGGETQYF
TGTGCCAGCACTCCACCGGGGGGCGGAGAGACCCAGTACTTC
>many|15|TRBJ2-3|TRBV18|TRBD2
CASSQKAGSGDTQYF
TGTGCCAGCTCACAGAAAGCGGGATCAGGAGATACGCAGTATTTT
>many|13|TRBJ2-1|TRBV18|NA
CASSPDLSNEQFF
TGTGCCAGCTCACCAGACCTTAGCAATGAGCAGTTCTTC
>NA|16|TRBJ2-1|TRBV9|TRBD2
CASSVDRGLARDEVFF
TGTGCCAGCAGCGTAGATCGGGGACTAGCGCGGGATGAGGTGTTCTTC
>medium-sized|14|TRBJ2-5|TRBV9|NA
CASSARATQETQYF
TGTGCCAGCAGCGCCCGAGCGACGCAAGAGACCCAGTACTTC
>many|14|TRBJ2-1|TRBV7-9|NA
CASSLSVTSNEQFF
TGTGCCAGCAGCTTATCAGTTACCAGCAATGAGCAGTTCTTC
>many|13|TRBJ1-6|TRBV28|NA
CASSFGEISPLHF
TGTGCCAGCAGTTTCGGGGAAATTTCACCCCTCCACTTT
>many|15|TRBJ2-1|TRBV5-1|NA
CASSSGLLALYEQFF
TGCGCCAGCAGCTCGGGACTTCTCGCCCTCTATGAGCAGTTCTTC
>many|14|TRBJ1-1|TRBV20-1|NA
CSARDRRANTEAFF
TGCAGTGCTAGAGATCGTCGGGCAAACACTGAAGCTTTCTTT
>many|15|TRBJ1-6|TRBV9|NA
CASSVGVTNNSPLHF
TGTGCCAGCAGCGTTGGGGTGACGAATAATTCACCCCTCCACTTT
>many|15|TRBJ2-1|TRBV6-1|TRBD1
CASSKGQGGYNEQFF
TGTGCCAGCAGTAAAGGACAGGGGGGCTACAATGAGCAGTTCTTC
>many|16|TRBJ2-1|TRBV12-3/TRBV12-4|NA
CASSLRPPQLTNEQFF
TGTGCCAGCAGTTTAAGACCACCCCAATTAACCAATGAGCAGTTCTTC
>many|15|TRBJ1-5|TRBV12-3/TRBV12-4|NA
CASSLGARGGQPQHF
TGTGCCAGCAGTTTAGGCGCCAGGGGTGGTCAGCCCCAGCATTTT
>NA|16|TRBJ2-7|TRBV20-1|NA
CSARDLRGAGSYEQYF
TGCAGTGCTAGAGATCTACGGGGCGCGGGCTCCTACGAGCAGTACTTC
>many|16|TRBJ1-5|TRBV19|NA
CASNRVTGVNNQPQHF
TGTGCCAGCAACAGGGTGACTGGGGTTAACAATCAGCCCCAGCATTTT
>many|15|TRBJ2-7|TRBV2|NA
CASSPTGFPSYEQYF
TGTGCCAGCAGCCCCACAGGATTCCCCTCTTACGAGCAGTACTTC
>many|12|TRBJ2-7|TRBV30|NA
CAWSGLGGEQYF
TGTGCCTGGAGTGGCCTGGGGGGCGAGCAGTACTTC
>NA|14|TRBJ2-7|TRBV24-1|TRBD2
CTTSASGIAYEQYF
TGTACCACCAGCGCGAGCGGGATAGCGTACGAGCAGTACTTC
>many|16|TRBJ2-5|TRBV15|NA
CATSRDTGVAGETQYF
TGTGCCACCAGCAGAGATACGGGAGTGGCGGGAGAGACCCAGTACTTC
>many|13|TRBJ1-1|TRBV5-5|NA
CASSLIMNTEAFF
TGTGCCAGCAGCCTTATCATGAACACTGAAGCTTTCTTT
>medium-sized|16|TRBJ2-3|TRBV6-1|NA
CASSSPRRRGTDTQYF
TGTGCCAGCAGTTCTCCTCGTCGTAGGGGGACAGATACGCAGTATTTT
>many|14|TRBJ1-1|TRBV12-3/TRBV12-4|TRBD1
CASGIGQGAPGAFF
TGTGCCAGCGGTATTGGACAGGGGGCTCCGGGAGCTTTCTTT
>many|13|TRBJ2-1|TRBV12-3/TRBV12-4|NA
CASSLSSYNEQFF
TGTGCCAGCAGTCTAAGCTCCTACAATGAGCAGTTCTTC
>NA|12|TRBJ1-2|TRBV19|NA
CASSFTTSGYTF
TGTGCCAGTAGTTTCACTACAAGTGGCTACACCTTC
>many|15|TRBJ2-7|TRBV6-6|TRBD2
CASSYSLAEGYEQYF
TGTGCCAGCAGTTATTCCCTAGCGGAAGGCTACGAGCAGTACTTC
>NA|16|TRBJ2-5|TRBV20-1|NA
CSASNSGHGNPRTQYF
TGCAGTGCTAGTAATAGTGGACACGGAAATCCTAGGACCCAGTACTTC
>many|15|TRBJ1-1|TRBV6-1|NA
CASRPRYSLWTEAFF
TGTGCCAGCAGACCACGATACAGTTTGTGGACTGAAGCTTTCTTT
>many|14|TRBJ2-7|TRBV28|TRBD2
CASTQTSGYYEQYF
TGTGCCAGCACCCAGACTAGCGGTTATTACGAGCAGTACTTC
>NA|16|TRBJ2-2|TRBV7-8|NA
CASSLTRAPNTGELFF
TGTGCCAGCAGCTTAACTAGGGCCCCGAACACCGGGGAGCTGTTTTTT
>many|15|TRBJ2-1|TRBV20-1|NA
CSARDLRDFYNEQFF
TGCAGTGCTAGAGATCTCCGGGACTTTTACAATGAGCAGTTCTTC
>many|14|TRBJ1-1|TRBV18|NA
CASSPTWGSAEAFF
TGTGCCAGCTCACCCACATGGGGGAGCGCTGAAGCTTTCTTT
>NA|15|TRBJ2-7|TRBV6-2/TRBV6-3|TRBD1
CASSYPTGASYEQYF
TGTGCCAGCAGTTACCCGACAGGGGCATCCTACGAGCAGTACTTC
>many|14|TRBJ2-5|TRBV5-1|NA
CASSLGRGLETQYF
TGCGCCAGCAGCTTGGGTAGAGGTTTGGAGACCCAGTACTTC
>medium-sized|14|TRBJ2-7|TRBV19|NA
CASSIGQGFREQYF
TGTGCCAGTAGTATAGGTCAGGGATTTCGCGAGCAGTACTTC
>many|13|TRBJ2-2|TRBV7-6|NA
CASSFGGPGELFF
TGTGCCAGCAGCTTTGGGGGGCCCGGGGAGCTGTTTTTT
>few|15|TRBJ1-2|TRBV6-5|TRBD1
CASSYRDRGRNGYTF
TGTGCCAGCAGTTACCGCGACAGGGGACGCAATGGCTACACCTTC
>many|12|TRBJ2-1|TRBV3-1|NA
CASSHGGENGFF
TGTGCCAGCAGCCATGGTGGGGAGAATGGGTTCTTC